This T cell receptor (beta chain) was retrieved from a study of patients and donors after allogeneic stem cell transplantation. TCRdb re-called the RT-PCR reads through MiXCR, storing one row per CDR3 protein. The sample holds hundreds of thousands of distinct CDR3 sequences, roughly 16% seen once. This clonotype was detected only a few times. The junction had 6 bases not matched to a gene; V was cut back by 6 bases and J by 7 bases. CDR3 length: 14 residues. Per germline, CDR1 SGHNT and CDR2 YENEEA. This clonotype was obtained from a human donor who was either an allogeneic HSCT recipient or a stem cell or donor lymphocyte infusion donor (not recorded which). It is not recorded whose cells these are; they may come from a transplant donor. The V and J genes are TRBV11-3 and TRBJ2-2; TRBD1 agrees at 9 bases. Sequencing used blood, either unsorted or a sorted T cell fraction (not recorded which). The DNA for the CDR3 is TGTGCCAGCAGATTGACAGGGGGGATCGGGGAGCTGTTTTTT. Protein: CASRLTGGIGELFF.